This TCR beta chain is from a study of blood T cell repertoires in COVID-19. Study-wide context: Samples taken during acute and convalescent COVID-19 were collected in the United States, Italy and Spain. Nucleic acid was either cDNA or gDNA, and it came from T cells, B-cell-depleted T cells, or PBMCs.

Study processing details: Quantification of nucleated cells was approximated via reference gene primer amplification. The data were produced by immunoSEQ multiplex PCR, yet TCRdb's version contains in-frame clones alone and is incomplete. The V and J calls and clone size were taken over from that table, and D and trimming were inferred from the DNA. The data show tens of thousands of clones, around 80% seen once. The sequence derives from a woman over 75 with active or convalescent COVID-19. Sequencing used peripheral blood.

In DNA form, the CDR3 reads TGTGCCAGCTCGCGCCGACAGGGTGGTCAGCCCCAGCATTTT. This codes for CASSRRQGGQPQHF. This chain connects TRBV18 to TRBJ1-5, with 7 bases fitting TRBD1. The CDR3 has 14 residues. Germline V lookup: CDR1 KGHSH, CDR2 LQKENI. With 6 bases clipped from V and 6 bases from J, the junction kept 8 bases outside the gene matches.